This T cell receptor (beta chain) was profiled in a study of blood T cell repertoires in COVID-19 (dated by TCRdb to about 2020). Context from the whole study: The collaborator samples originated in the United States, Italy and Spain and spanned the acute and convalescent phases of COVID-19. The prospective study material was composed of cDNA or gDNA derived from T cells, B-cell-depleted T cells, or PBMCs. A de-identified subject ID, COVID-19 status, age in years and sex were almost always included in the sample metadata. Where available, HLA class I and class II types were obtained from metadata supplied by the sample provider rather than from assay-based typing. The samples were drawn from the first 160 participants of the ongoing ImmuneRACE study and from 950 to 1,500 subjects provided by 6 global collaborators. The dataset comprised deeply sampled blood TCRbeta repertoires from subjects exposed to, actively infected with, or recovered from COVID-19. The repertoires were released in a freely available public database meant as a resource for research on the immune response to SARS-CoV-2.

Remarks on this clone: The antigen this receptor binds is unknown. The record has no base qualities; no much larger clone is one base away.

The study at large found these results: The amount of clinical and demographic metadata varied by source and participant and was provided uncurated.

Whole blood was collected in K2EDTA tubes by collaborating institutions according to the institutions' own protocols. For TCRbeta analysis, collaborator samples were shipped as frozen whole blood, as isolated PBMCs, or as DNA extracted from either sample type. V drops 5 bases and J drops 11 bases, leaving 22 bases in between. Measured from the cysteine to the phenylalanine, the CDR3 is 15 residues long. CDR3 DNA only is kept here, 45 bases in frame from base 1. CDR1 and CDR2 are drawn from the germline V gene (reference sequence): GTSNPN, SVGIG. The immunoSEQ Assay, a bias-controlled multiplex PCR, was used to amplify TCRbeta CDR3 regions from genomic DNA. The paper's data handling went like this. Nucleated cell counts per sample were estimated from amplification of reference gene primers within the assay. Sequence reads were collapsed and filtered to measure the absolute abundance of every unique TCRbeta CDR3 rearrangement. Productive Simpson clonality was computed per sample as the square root of Simpson's diversity index over productive rearrangements. TCRdb limited this immuneACCESS table to in-frame rearrangements with V and J called. A share of clones is missing; checked studies link under half to unresolved V genes, and the rest is unexplained. V, J and clone size derive from that table, while D and trimming were established from the DNA sequence. Present in this sample are hundreds of thousands of clones, around 84% of which were seen just once. The ten largest clones capture 0.85% to 1% of the sample.

The sequencing sample was made of peripheral blood. The source of this sequence is a man in his forties with acute or convalescent COVID-19. Recombination joined TRBV30 with TRBJ1-6; TRBD1 is a possible D gene, resting on 5 matching bases. CDR3 reads: CAWSLYRLDFPPLHF. In nucleotide form, the sequence is TGTGCCTGGTCACTTTACAGGCTAGACTTTCCACCCCTCCACTTT.